Listed below are T cell receptor beta chains from one sample, sequenced in a study of identical twins. TCRdb ran MiXCR on the 5' RACE reads and lists one entry per CDR3 protein. Of around 680,000 distinct CDR3 sequences in the sample, less than 10% are singletons; the top ten hold approximately 0.94%. The same data also contributed to another study, on yellow fever vaccine responses in identical twins.

Sequenced input: PBMCs. The source of these receptors is a woman in her late teens or twenties in good health. The conserved cysteine and the conserved F or W are not part of the CDR3 here. The order of the fields is V gene, D gene, J gene, CDR3 protein. A D gene is named only where the DNA matches it firmly.

v_call: TRBV20-1
d_call: NA
j_call: TRBJ2-4
cdr3_aa: SARDHIGLAKNIQY

v_call: TRBV20-1
d_call: NA
j_call: TRBJ2-5
cdr3_aa: SARDWTPQETQY

v_call: TRBV10-1
d_call: TRBD1
j_call: TRBJ2-5
cdr3_aa: ASSGGGTGGLQETQY

v_call: TRBV7-9
d_call: NA
j_call: TRBJ2-5
cdr3_aa: ASSFQGLETQY

v_call: TRBV12-3/TRBV12-4
d_call: NA
j_call: TRBJ1-1
cdr3_aa: ASSLGKKATEAF

v_call: TRBV24-1
d_call: NA
j_call: TRBJ2-2
cdr3_aa: ATSGEPTGELF

v_call: TRBV3-1
d_call: NA
j_call: TRBJ2-7
cdr3_aa: ASGQTDYEQY

v_call: TRBV29-1
d_call: NA
j_call: TRBJ2-1
cdr3_aa: SVSRGTSYNEQF

v_call: TRBV4-1
d_call: NA
j_call: TRBJ2-6
cdr3_aa: ASKSTGTSGANVLT

v_call: TRBV28
d_call: NA
j_call: TRBJ2-7
cdr3_aa: ASRSPLSDEQY

v_call: TRBV28
d_call: NA
j_call: TRBJ1-3
cdr3_aa: ASSTTGKAGNTIY

v_call: TRBV20-1
d_call: TRBD1
j_call: TRBJ2-3
cdr3_aa: SARDPRTGTTDTQY

v_call: TRBV10-3
d_call: TRBD2
j_call: TRBJ2-6
cdr3_aa: AISDSSGGRSGANVLT

v_call: TRBV12-5
d_call: TRBD1
j_call: TRBJ2-5
cdr3_aa: ASAPPGQPQETQY

v_call: TRBV9
d_call: TRBD2
j_call: TRBJ2-2
cdr3_aa: ASSVEVRGGMGELF

v_call: TRBV28
d_call: NA
j_call: TRBJ2-5
cdr3_aa: ASSSSNLWETQY

v_call: TRBV2
d_call: NA
j_call: TRBJ2-7
cdr3_aa: ASSDNEIPYEQY

v_call: TRBV3-1
d_call: TRBD1
j_call: TRBJ2-6
cdr3_aa: ASSPEDRGNGANVLT